This entry lists 10 T cell receptor beta chains sequenced from one sample in a study of shared clonotypes between healthy human individuals. Data came from immunoSEQ multiplex PCR; TCRdb stores just in-frame clones and leaves some out. This table has more than 600,000 clones, about 91% appearing once. CD45RO-negative CD8 cells positively selected for CCR7 made up the naive population, which excluded terminally differentiated effector memory CD45RA+ cells. Input material: naive CD8+ T cells sorted from blood. The receptors stem from a man younger than 45 in good health.

J is TRBJ2-7 and V is TRBV6-1; TRBD2 matches at 9 bases. Losses at the gene ends were 6 bases for V and 1 base for J; bases not matched to a gene: 7. Germline lookup yields CDR1 MNHNS and CDR2 SASEGT. The length of the CDR3 is 15 residues. CDR3 nucleotides: TGTGCCAGCAGACTTAGACTAGCGGATTCCTACGAGCAGTACTTC. It yields the protein CASRLRLADSYEQYF.

The CDR3 nucleotides read TGCAGCGTTGAAGATCCTGGGCAGCCCCAGCATTTT. Residues: CSVEDPGQPQHF. The chain employs TRBV29-1 and TRBJ1-5; D unclear. Germline CDR1 reads SQVTM; CDR2 reads ANQGSEA. V lost 0 bases and J 7 bases, leaving 7 bases between the germline ends. The CDR3 runs 12 residues.

On this clone: At one of its ends the junction is not consistent with the germline gene, which may arise from a read error. Other DNA sequences of this sample code for an identical CDR3. The V call is TRBV7-2, the J call TRBJ2-1, with D hard to call. The CDR3 covers 10 residues. Germline CDR1 and CDR2: SGHTA and FQGNSA. CDR3 nucleotides: TGTGCCAGCAGATCCAATGAACAGTTCTTC. Translating it yields CASRSNEQFF.

The rearrangement links TRBV7-9 to TRBJ2-7, with 12 bases identical to TRBD2. The CDR3 sequence is 15 residues long. CDR1 is SEHNR, CDR2 FQNEAQ, per germline (reference sequence). Trimming removed 3 bases from V and 2 bases from J; junction bases left unmatched: 2. CDR3 amino acids: CASSLTSGSAYEQYF. DNA of the CDR3: TGTGCCAGCAGCTTGACTAGCGGGAGCGCCTACGAGCAGTACTTC.

Details on this clone: Other DNA sequences in this sample translate to the same CDR3. The chain has TRBV9 and TRBJ2-1, with D uncertain. The CDR3 has 13 amino acids. Per germline, CDR1 SGDLS and CDR2 YYNGEE. The V end lost 0 bases, the J end lost 1 base, and 2 bases lay between the germline ends. CDR3 nucleotides: TGTGCCAGCAGCGTAGGTTCCTACAATGAGCAGTTCTTC. It is translated as CASSVGSYNEQFF.

About this clone itself: The same CDR3 can be traced to other DNA sequences in this sample. V is TRBV19 and J is TRBJ1-2; no definite D call. This CDR3 contains 14 residues. V lost 3 bases to trimming and J lost 8 bases, with 16 bases between them. Per germline, CDR1 LNHDA and CDR2 SQIVND (reference sequence). CDR3 nucleotides: TGTGCCAGTAGTATCGCCGGGAGCGTAGCGGGCTACACCTTC. It is translated as CASSIAGSVAGYTF.

V is TRBV5-6 and J is TRBJ2-7, with D unresolved. The germline gives CDR1 SGHDT, CDR2 YYEEEE. V lost 4 bases to trimming and J lost 1 base, with 12 bases between them. This CDR3 has 14 residues. CDR3 in amino acids: CASSPRWSSYEQYF. In DNA, the CDR3 is TGTGCCAGCAGCCCCAGGTGGTCGTCCTACGAGCAGTACTTC. Supplemented by reference TRBV5-6 and TRBJ2-7, the full variable domain reads DAGVTQSPTHLIKTRGQQVTLRCSPKSGHDTVSWYQQALGQGPQFIFQYYEEEERQRGNFPDRFSGHQFPNYSSELNVNALLLGDSALYLCASSPRWSSYEQYFGPGTRLTVT.

With regard to this clone: Other DNA sequences in the same sample also yield this CDR3. V and J are TRBV6-5 and TRBJ2-1; D could derive from TRBD1 or TRBD2 (5 bases each). The V gene lost 2 bases and the J gene lost 10 bases, with 6 bases spanning the gap. The CDR3 runs 11 residues. Germline CDR1 reads MNHEY; CDR2 reads SVGAGI. CDR3 residues: CASSYGGEQFF. The CDR3 DNA follows: TGTGCCAGCAGTTACGGGGGAGAGCAGTTCTTC.

This chain uses TRBV19 with TRBJ2-7, with 11 bases fitting TRBD2. This CDR3 is 16 amino acids long. Trimming at V came to 4 bases and at J to 2 bases, leaving 7 bases not matched to a gene. Per the germline V gene, CDR1 is LNHDA and CDR2 is SQIVND (reference sequence). CDR3 sequence: CASSKKPGLAAYEQYF. The DNA for the CDR3 is TGTGCCAGTAGTAAAAAACCGGGACTAGCGGCCTACGAGCAGTACTTC.

This clone was seen a single time. The chain links TRBV6-4 to TRBJ2-5; a possible D gene is TRBD1 (6 bases). The DNA end is more similar to TRBJ2-7, so the J call may be wrong. The CDR3 sequence is 17 residues long. The germline V gene has CDR1 MRHNA and CDR2 SNTAGT. CDR3 residues: CASSDSFPGAEPYEQYF. CDR3 DNA: TGTGCCAGCAGTGACTCGTTTCCAGGGGCCGAACCCTACGAGCAGTACTTC.